The rows below give T cell receptor beta chains drawn from one sample of a study of response to subunit inactivated influenza vaccine. TCRdb analysed the RT-PCR reads with MiXCR anew, one entry per CDR3 protein. The table has 600,000 to 850,000 distinct CDR3 sequences, around 15% seen once; the top ten hold less than 8.5%. This specimen consisted of PBMCs from blood, obtained 14 to 15 days before vaccination. The receptor set was obtained from a man aged 45 to 65 who received an inactivated influenza vaccine. CDR3s include the opening cysteine and the closing phenylalanine or tryptophan. The D gene is left open where the match is weak. Size values are once, few and many counts, or a class for expanded clones, and some rows have none.

D gene	clone size	V gene	CDR3 length	J gene	CDR3 protein	CDR3 DNA
NA	NA	TRBV6-5	17	TRBJ2-2	CASSYSRYAANTGELFF	TGTGCCAGCAGTTACTCGAGGTACGCAGCGAACACCGGGGAGCTGTTTTTT
TRBD2	NA	TRBV6-1	15	TRBJ2-2	CASSGGGQGAGELFF	TGTGCCAGCAGCGGGGGGGGACAAGGGGCCGGGGAGCTGTTTTTT
NA	few	TRBV7-9	14	TRBJ1-6	CASSPIREQSPLHF	TGTGCCAGCAGCCCCATTCGAGAGCAATCACCCCTCCACTTT
NA	NA	TRBV4-1	14	TRBJ2-5	CASSQGARQETQYF	TGCGCCAGCAGCCAAGGAGCTAGACAAGAGACCCAGTACTTC
TRBD1	few	TRBV27	15	TRBJ2-7	CASRITGGIRYEQYF	TGTGCCAGCAGGATTACAGGGGGAATCAGATACGAGCAGTACTTC
TRBD1	NA	TRBV6-2/TRBV6-3	17	TRBJ2-7	CASSYPLRGTAVREQYF	TGTGCCAGCAGTTACCCCCTCAGGGGGACCGCCGTTCGGGAGCAGTACTTC
TRBD2	few	TRBV29-1	15	TRBJ2-5	CSVPGTSGIQGSQYF	TGCAGCGTCCCCGGGACTAGCGGAATTCAGGGGAGCCAGTACTTC
TRBD2	NA	TRBV3-1	15	TRBJ2-5	CASSQGSGGQETQYF	TGTGCCAGCAGCCAGGGTAGCGGGGGGCAAGAGACCCAGTACTTC
NA	NA	TRBV20-1	11	TRBJ2-3	CSARPTDTQYF	TGCAGTGCTAGGCCAACAGATACGCAGTATTTT
NA	NA	TRBV28	15	TRBJ2-7	CASSRPLGGRGEQYF	TGTGCCAGCAGCCGACCACTCGGGGGGCGCGGTGAGCAGTACTTC
TRBD1	NA	TRBV6-2/TRBV6-3	15	TRBJ2-7	CASRPDRGTYYEQYF	TGTGCCAGCAGGCCGGACAGGGGGACCTACTACGAGCAGTACTTC
TRBD2	few	TRBV4-3	17	TRBJ2-1	CASSQGLAGSYYNEQFF	TGCGCCAGCAGCCAAGGACTAGCGGGGTCTTATTACAATGAGCAGTTCTTC